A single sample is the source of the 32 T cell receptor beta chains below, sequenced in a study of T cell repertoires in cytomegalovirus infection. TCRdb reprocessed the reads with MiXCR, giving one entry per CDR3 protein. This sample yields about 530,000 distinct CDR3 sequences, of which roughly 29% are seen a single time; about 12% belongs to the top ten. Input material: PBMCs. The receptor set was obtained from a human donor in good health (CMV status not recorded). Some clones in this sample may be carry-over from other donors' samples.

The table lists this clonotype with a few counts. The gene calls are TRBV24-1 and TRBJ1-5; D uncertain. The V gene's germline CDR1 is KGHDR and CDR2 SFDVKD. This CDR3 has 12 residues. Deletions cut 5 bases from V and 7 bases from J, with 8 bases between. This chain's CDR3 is CATSVPGQPQHF. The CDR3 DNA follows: TGTGCCACCAGTGTTCCGGGCCAGCCCCAGCATTTT.

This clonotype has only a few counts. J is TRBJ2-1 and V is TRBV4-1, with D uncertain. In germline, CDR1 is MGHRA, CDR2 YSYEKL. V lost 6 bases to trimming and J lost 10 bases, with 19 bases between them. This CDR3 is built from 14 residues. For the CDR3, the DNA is TGCGCCAGCAGGAAGGCCCCCGGCGGCTACGAGCAGTTCTTC. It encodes CASRKAPGGYEQFF.

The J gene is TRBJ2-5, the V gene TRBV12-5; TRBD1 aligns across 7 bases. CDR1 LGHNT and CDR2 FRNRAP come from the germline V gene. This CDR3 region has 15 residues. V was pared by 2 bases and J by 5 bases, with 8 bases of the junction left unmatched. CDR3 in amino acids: CASGLLGGSGETQYF. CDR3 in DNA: TGTGCTAGTGGTTTGTTAGGGGGCAGCGGTGAGACCCAGTACTTC.

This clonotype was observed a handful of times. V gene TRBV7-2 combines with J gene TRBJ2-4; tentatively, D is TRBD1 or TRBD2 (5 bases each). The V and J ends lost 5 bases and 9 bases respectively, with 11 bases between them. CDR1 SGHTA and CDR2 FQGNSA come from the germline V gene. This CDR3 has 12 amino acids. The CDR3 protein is CASSLGTSIQYF. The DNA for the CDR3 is TGTGCCAGCAGCCTCGGGACGAGCATTCAGTACTTC.

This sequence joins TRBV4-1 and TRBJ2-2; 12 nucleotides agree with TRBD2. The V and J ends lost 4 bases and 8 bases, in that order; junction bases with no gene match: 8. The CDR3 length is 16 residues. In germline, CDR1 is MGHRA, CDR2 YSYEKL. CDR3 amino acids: CASSPPSGRATGELFF. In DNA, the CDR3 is TGCGCCAGCAGCCCTCCTAGCGGGAGGGCCACTGGGGAGCTGTTTTTT.

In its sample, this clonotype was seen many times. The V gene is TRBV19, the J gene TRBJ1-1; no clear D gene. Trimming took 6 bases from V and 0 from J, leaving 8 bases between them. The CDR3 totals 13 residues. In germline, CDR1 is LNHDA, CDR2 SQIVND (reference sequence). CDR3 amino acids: CASRDRLNTEAFF. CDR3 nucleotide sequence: TGTGCCAGTAGGGACCGACTGAACACTGAAGCTTTCTTT. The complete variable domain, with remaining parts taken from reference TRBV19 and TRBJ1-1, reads DGGITQSPKYLFRKEGQNVTLSCEQNLNHDAMYWYRQDPGQGLRLIYYSQIVNDFQKGDIAEGYSVSREKKESFPLTVTSAQKNPTAFYLCASRDRLNTEAFFGQGTRLTVV.

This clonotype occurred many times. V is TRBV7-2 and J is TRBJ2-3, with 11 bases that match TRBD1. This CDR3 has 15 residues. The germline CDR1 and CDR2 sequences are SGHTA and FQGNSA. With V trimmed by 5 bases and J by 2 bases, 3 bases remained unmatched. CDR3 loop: CASSRDRGNTDTQYF. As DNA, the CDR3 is TGTGCCAGCAGCCGGGACAGGGGGAACACAGATACGCAGTATTTT.

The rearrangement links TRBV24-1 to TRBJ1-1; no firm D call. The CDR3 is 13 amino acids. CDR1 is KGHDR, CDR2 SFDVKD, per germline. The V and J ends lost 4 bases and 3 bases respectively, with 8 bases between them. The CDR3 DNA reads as TGTGCCACCAGTGACTCTCAGGACACTGAAGCTTTCTTT. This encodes CATSDSQDTEAFF.

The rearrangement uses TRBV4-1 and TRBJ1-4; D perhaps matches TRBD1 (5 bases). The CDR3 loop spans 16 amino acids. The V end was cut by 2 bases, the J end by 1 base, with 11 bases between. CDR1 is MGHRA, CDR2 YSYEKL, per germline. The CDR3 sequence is CASSQMGVLTNEKLFF. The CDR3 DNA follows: TGCGCCAGCAGCCAAATGGGGGTCTTAACTAATGAAAAACTGTTTTTT.

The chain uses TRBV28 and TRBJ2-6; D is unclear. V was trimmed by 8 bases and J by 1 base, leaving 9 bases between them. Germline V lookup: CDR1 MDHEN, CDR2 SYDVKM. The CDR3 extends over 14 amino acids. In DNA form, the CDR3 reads TGTGCCAGCGGGGTCCGTTCTGGGGCCAACGTCCTGACTTTC. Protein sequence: CASGVRSGANVLTF.

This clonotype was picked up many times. CDR3 sequence (DNA): TGTGCCAGCAGCTTAGGGACTCTATACGAGCAGTACTTC. Protein sequence: CASSLGTLYEQYF. The J gene is TRBJ2-7, the V gene TRBV7-2; D is perhaps TRBD2 (5 bases). Per germline, CDR1 SGHTA and CDR2 FQGNSA. The CDR3 has 13 residues. V lost 1 base, J lost 4 bases, and 8 bases lay in between.

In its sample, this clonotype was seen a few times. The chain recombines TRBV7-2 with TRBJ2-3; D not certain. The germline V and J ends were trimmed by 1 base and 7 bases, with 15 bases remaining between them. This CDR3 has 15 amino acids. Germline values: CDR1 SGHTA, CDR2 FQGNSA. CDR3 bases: TGTGCCAGCAGCTTAGGCCCTGAGGTTTGGTATACGCAGTATTTT. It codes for CASSLGPEVWYTQYF.

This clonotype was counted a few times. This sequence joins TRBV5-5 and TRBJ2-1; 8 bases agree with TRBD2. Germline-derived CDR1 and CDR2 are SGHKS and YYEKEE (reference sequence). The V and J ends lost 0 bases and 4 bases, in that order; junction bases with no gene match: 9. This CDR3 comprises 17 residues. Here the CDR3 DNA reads TGTGCCAGCAGCTTGGCGGAGGGACTAGGGGTATACAATGAGCAGTTCTTC. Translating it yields CASSLAEGLGVYNEQFF. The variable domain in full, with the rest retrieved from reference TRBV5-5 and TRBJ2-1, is DAGVTQSPTHLIKTRGQQVTLRCSPISGHKSVSWYQQVLGQGPQFIFQYYEKEERGRGNFPDRFSARQFPNYSSELNVNALLLGDSALYLCASSLAEGLGVYNEQFFGPGTRLTVL.

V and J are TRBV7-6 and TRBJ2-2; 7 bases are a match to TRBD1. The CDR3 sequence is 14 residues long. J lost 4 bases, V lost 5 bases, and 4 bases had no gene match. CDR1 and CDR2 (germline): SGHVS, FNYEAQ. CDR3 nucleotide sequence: TGTGCCAGCAGCATGGGACAGACCACCGGGGAGCTGTTTTTT. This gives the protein CASSMGQTTGELFF.

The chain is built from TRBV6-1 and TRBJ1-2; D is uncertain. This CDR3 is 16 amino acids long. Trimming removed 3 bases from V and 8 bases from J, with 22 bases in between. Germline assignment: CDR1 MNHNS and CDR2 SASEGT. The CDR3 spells CASSDPPPGEAPGYTF. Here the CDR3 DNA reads TGTGCCAGCAGTGACCCGCCCCCGGGTGAGGCCCCGGGCTACACCTTC.

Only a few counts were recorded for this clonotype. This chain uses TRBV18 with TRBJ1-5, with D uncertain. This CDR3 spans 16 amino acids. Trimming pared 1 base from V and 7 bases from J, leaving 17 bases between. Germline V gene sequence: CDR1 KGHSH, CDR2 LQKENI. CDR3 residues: CASSPQRPGEGQPQHF. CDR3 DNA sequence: TGTGCCAGCTCACCACAGCGGCCCGGGGAGGGACAGCCCCAGCATTTT. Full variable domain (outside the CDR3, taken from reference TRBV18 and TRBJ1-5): NAGVMQNPRHLVRRRGQEARLRCSPMKGHSHVYWYRQLPEEGLKFMVYLQKENIIDESGMPKERFSAEFPKEGPSILRIQQVVRGDSAAYFCASSPQRPGEGQPQHFGDGTRLSIL.

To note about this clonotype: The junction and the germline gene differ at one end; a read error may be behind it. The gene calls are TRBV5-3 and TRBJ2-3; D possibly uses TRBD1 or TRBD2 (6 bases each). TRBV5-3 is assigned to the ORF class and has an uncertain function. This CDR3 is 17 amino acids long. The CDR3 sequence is CASSLGRDSGGPDTQYF. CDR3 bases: TGTGCCAGCAGCTTGGGACGGGATTCCGGGGGCCCAGATACGCAGTATTTT.

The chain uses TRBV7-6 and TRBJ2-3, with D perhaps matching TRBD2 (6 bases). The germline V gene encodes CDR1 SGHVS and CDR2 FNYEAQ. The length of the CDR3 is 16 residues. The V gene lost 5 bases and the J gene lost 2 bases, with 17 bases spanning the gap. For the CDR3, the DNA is TGTGCCAGCAGCGCCCGACTGGGCGGGAACACAGATACGCAGTATTTT. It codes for CASSARLGGNTDTQYF.

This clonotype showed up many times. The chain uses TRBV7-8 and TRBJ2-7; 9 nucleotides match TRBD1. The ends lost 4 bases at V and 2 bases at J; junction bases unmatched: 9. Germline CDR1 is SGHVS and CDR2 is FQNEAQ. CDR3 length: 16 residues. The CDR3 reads CASSSSGRQGAYEQYF. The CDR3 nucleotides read TGTGCCAGCAGCTCTAGTGGGAGACAGGGGGCCTACGAGCAGTACTTC.

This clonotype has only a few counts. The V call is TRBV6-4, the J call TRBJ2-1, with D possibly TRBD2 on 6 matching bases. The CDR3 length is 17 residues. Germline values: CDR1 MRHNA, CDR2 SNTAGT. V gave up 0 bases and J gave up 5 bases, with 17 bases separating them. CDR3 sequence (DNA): TGTGCCAGCAGTGACTCATTCCGGAGGGCCATCGACAATGAGCAGTTCTTC. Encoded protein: CASSDSFRRAIDNEQFF.

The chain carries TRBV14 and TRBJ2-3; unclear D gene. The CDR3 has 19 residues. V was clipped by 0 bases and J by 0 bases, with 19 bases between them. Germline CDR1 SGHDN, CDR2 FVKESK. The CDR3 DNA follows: TGTGCCAGCAGCCAAGATACCCAGCCCGGGTGGTATAGCACAGATACGCAGTATTTT. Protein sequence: CASSQDTQPGWYSTDTQYF.

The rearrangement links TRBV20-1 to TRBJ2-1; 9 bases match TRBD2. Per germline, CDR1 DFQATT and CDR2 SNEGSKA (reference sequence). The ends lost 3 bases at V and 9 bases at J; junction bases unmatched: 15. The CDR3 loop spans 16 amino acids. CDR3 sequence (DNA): TGCAGTGCTAGTCGCGGGGGGGCTAGCGGGATAGGTGAGCAGTTCTTC. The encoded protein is CSASRGGASGIGEQFF.

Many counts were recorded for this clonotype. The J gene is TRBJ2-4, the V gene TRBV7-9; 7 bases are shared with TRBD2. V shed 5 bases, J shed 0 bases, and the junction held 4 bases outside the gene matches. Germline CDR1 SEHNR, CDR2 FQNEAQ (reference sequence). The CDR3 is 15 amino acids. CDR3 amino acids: CASSRGLLAKNIQYF. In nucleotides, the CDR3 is TGTGCCAGCAGCAGGGGACTACTAGCCAAAAACATTCAGTACTTC.

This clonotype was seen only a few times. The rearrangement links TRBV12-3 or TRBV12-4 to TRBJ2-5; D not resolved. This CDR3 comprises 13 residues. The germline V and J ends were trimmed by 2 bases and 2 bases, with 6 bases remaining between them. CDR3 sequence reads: CASSLKQQETQYF. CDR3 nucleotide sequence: TGTGCCAGCAGTTTAAAACAGCAAGAGACCCAGTACTTC.

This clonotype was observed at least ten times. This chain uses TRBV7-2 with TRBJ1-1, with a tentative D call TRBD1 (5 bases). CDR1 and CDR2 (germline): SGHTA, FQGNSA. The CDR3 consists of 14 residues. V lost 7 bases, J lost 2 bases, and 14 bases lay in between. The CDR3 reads CASTPMGGNTEAFF. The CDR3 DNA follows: TGTGCCAGCACTCCGATGGGGGGAAACACTGAAGCTTTCTTT.

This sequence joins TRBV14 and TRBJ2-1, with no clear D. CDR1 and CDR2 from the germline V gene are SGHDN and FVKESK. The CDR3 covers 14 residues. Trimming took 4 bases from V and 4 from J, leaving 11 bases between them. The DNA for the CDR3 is TGTGCCAGCAGCCGTAGCTCCTCTTACAATGAGCAGTTCTTC. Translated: CASSRSSSYNEQFF. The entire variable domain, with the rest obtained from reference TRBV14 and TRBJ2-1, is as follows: EAGVTQFPSHSVIEKGQTVTLRCDPISGHDNLYWYRRVMGKEIKFLLHFVKESKQDESGMPNNRFLAERTGGTYSTLKVQPAELEDSGVYFCASSRSSSYNEQFFGPGTRLTVL.

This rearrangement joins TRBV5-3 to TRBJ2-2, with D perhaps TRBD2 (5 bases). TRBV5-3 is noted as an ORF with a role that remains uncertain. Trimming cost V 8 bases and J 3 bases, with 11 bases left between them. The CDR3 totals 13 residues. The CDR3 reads CASSGAYTGELFF. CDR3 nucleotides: TGTGCCAGCAGCGGAGCCTACACCGGGGAGCTGTTTTTT.

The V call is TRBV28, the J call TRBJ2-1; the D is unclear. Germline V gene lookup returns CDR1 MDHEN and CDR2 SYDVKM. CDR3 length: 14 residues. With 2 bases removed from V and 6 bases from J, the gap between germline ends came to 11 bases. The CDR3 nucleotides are TGTGCCAGCAGTTTACCCCCCGGGTCCAATGAGCAGTTCTTC. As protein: CASSLPPGSNEQFF.

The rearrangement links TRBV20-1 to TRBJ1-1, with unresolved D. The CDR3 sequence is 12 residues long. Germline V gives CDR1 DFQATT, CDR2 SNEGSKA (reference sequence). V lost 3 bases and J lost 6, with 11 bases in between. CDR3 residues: CSASQAVAEAFF. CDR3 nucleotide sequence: TGCAGTGCTAGCCAGGCCGTCGCTGAAGCTTTCTTT.

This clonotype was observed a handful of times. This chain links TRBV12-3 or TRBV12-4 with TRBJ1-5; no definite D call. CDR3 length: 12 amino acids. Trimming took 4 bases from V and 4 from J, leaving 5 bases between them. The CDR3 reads CASSSRNQPQHF. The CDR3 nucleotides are TGTGCCAGCAGTTCCCGTAATCAGCCCCAGCATTTT.

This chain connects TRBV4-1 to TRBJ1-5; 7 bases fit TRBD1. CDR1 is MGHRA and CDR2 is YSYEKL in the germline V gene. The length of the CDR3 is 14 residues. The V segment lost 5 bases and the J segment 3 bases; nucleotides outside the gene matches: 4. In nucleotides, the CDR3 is TGCGCCAGCAGCGCGGGACAGACCAATCAGCCCCAGCATTTT. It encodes CASSAGQTNQPQHF.

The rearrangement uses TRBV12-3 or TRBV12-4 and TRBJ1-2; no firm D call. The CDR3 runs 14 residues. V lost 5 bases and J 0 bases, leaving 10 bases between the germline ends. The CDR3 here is CASSTPGTNYGYTF. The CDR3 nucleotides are TGTGCCAGCAGTACTCCCGGGACTAACTATGGCTACACCTTC.